Detailed here is one T cell receptor (beta chain). The target antigen is unknown. The ends were cut back, 5 bases at V and 2 bases at J, with 13 bases in the middle. The length of the CDR3 is 14 residues. Germline values: CDR1 SEHNR, CDR2 FQNEAQ (reference sequence). Sequencing targeted expressed TCRB transcripts, as all isolated RNA had been reverse transcribed. Sequenced by immunoSEQ multiplex PCR; TCRdb stores in-frame clones only, minus some. This table holds about 700,000 clones, roughly 13% found once. These data belong to a study of beta chain features in type 1 diabetes. Whole-study context: The patients were much like the healthy donors in age, gender and cell yields.

Points from the study as a whole: Naive, central memory and Treg TCRB repertoires seemed to resemble each other more closely in patients than they did in healthy donors. TCRB CDR3s were moderately but significantly shorter in Type 1 diabetes patients in all four CD4+ subsets. Patients with type 1 diabetes showed fewer VDJ junction insertions and more deletions.

Donors contributed one heparinised blood draw apiece, averaging about 116 mL. The V call is TRBV7-9, the J call TRBJ2-7; D is perhaps TRBD2 (7 bases). The TCR comes from a man aged 18 to 29 with type 1 diabetes. The sample consisted of naive CD4+ T cells from blood. CDR3 region: CASSPGGLPYEQYF. Here the CDR3 DNA reads TGTGCCAGCAGCCCGGGGGGCCTACCCTACGAGCAGTACTTC.